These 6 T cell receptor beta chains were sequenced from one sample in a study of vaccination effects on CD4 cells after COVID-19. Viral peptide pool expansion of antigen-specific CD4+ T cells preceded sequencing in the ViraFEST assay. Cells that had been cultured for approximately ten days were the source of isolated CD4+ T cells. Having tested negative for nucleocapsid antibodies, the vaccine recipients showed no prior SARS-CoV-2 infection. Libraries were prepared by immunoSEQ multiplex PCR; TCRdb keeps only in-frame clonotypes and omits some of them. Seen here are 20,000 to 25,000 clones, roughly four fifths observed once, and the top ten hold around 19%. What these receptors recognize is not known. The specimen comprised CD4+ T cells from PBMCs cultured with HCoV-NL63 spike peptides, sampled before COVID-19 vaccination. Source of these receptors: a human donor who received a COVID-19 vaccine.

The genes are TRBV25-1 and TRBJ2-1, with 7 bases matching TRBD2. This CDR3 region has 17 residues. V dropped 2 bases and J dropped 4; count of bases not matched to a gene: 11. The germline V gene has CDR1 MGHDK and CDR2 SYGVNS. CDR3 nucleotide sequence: TGTGCCAGCAGTGAAACGGAGACTAGCAGGACTTACAATGAGCAGTTCTTC. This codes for CASSETETSRTYNEQFF.

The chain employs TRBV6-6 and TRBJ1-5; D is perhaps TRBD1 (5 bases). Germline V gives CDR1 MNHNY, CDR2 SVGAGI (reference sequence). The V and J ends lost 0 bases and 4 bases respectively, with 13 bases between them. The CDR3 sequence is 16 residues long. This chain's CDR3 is CASSYSMLGLNQPQHF. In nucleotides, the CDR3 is TGTGCCAGCAGTTACTCGATGTTGGGGCTTAATCAGCCCCAGCATTTT.

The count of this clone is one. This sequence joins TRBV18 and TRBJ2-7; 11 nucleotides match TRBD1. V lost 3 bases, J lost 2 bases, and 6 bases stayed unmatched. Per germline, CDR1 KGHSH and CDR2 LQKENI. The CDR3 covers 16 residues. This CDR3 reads CASSPFGTGGPYEQYF. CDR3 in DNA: TGTGCCAGCTCACCGTTTGGGACAGGGGGACCCTACGAGCAGTACTTC.

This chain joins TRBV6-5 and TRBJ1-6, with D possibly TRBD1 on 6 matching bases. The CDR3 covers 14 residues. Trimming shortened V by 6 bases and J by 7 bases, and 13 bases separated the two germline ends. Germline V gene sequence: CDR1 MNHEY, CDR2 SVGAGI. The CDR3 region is CASRGTGTNSPLHF. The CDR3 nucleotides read TGTGCCAGCAGGGGAACAGGGACAAATTCACCCCTCCACTTT.

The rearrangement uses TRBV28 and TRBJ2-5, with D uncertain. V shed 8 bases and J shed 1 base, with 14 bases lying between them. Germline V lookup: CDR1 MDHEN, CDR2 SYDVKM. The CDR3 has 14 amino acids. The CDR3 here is CASQNPRSQETQYF. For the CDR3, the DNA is TGTGCCAGCCAAAACCCACGGTCCCAAGAGACCCAGTACTTC.

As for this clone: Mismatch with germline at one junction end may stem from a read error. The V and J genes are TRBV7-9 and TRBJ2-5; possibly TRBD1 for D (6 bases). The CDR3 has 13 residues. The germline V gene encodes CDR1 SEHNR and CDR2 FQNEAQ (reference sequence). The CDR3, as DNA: TGTGCCAGCAGCGTACAGGGCCAAGAGGCCCAGTACTTC. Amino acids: CASSVQGQEAQYF.